The entry that follows covers one TCR beta chain sequence. A few counts support this clonotype. The antigen it binds to is not known. Qualities for individual bases were not recorded, and no much larger clone is one base off. TCRdb lists the instrument as Illumina HiSeq 1500. TCRdb's own reprocessing of the public reads used fastp at Q25 and MiXCR and kept productive beta chains. Records with the same CDR3 protein are collapsed into one entry carrying the most frequent genes and DNA. The sample profile shows about 530,000 distinct CDR3 sequences; less than 30% of them were found once. 13% of the sample is in the top ten clones. This sample was taken from a study of T cell repertoires in cytomegalovirus infection (dated by TCRdb to the late 2010s). Broadly, across the study: The HLA type of each donor mattered for the analysis, because public TCR beta signatures pointed to carriage of CMV infection along with the matching HLA type. Broader findings and caveats from the paper: Carriers of CMV infection plus the relevant HLA type were discriminated by the cumulative frequency of public TCR beta family members in the study cohort and in an independent roughly 400-donor cohort. The ex vivo response was dominated by HLA-C-restricted CMV-specific TCR beta clonotypes, and the single most frequent clonotype in two of eight donors was supplied by these HLA-C-restricted clonotypes.

Trimming at the junction amounts to 1 base on V and 3 bases on J, and the germline ends lie 10 bases apart. Measured from the cysteine to the phenylalanine, the CDR3 is 14 residues long. Just CDR3 DNA is preserved here, 42 bases in frame from base 1. From the germline V gene, CDR1 is MDHEN and CDR2 is SYDVKM. What was sequenced was PBMCs. Recombination connected TRBV28 to TRBJ2-7; the D gene cannot be resolved reliably. The TCR comes from a human donor in good health (CMV status not recorded). Some clones in this sample may be carry-over from other donors' samples. The DNA reads as follows: TGTGCCAGCAGTTTATACGGCAGCCTCTACGAGCAGTACTTC. Translated, it gives CASSLYGSLYEQYF.